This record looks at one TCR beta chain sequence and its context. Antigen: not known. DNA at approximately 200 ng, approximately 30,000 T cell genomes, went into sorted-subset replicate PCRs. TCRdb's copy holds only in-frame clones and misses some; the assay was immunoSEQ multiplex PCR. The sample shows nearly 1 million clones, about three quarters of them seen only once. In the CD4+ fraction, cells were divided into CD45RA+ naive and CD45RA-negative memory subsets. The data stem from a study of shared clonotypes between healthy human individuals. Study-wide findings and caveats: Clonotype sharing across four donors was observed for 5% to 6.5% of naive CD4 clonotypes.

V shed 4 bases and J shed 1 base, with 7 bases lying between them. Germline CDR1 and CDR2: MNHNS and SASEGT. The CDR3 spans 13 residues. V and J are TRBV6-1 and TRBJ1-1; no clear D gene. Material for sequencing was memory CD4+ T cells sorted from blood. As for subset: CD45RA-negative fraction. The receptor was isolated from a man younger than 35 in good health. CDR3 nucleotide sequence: TGTGCCAGCAGTGCTACGGAGAACACTGAAGCTTTCTTT. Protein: CASSATENTEAFF.